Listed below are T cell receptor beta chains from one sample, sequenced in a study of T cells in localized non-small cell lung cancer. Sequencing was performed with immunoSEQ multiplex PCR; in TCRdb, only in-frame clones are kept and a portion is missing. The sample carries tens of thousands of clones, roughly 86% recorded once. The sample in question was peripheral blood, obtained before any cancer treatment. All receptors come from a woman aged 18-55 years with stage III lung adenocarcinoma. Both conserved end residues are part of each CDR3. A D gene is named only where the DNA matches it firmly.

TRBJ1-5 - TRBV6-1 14 CASTVQGTNQPQHF
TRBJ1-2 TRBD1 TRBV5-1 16 CASSSGGDRANYGYTF
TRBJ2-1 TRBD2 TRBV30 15 CAWSPRGLPYNEQFF
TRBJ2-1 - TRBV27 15 CASSPTGPFYNEQFF
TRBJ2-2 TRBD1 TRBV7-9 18 CASSSPTGTGSDTGELFF
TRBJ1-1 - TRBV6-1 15 CASSTANSMNTEAFF
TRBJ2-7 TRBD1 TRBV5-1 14 CASSSSDRAYEQYF
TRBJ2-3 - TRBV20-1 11 CSVSNADTQYF
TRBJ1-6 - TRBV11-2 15 CASSLNSGSNSPLHF
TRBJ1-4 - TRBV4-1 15 CASSQEGATNEKLFF
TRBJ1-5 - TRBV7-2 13 CASSYPGGQPQHF
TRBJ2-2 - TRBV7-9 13 CASSPWDTGELFF
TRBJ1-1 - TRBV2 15 CASRATLDRQAEAFF
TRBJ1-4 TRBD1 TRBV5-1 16 CASSIGQATTNEKLFF
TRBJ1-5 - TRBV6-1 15 CASSDTGVSNQPQHF
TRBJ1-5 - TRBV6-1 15 CASSDGVVGNQPQHF
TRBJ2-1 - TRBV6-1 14 CASSSYRVGNEQFF
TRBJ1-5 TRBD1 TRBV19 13 CASAGTGNQPQHF
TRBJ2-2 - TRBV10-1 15 CASSESKDYTGELFF
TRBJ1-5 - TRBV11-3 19 CASSACPFGANGTCQPQHF
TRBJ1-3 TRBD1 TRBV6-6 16 CASSYDGQGSGNTIYF
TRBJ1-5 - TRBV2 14 CASGPDLAGQPQHF
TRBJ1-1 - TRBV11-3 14 CASSPSQGSTEAFF
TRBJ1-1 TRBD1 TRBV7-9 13 CASSGNRQGGTFF
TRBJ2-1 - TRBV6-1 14 CASGRRAMGNEQFF
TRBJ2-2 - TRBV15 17 CATSRGFWGDDTGELFF
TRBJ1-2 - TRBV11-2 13 CASSLASGYGYTF
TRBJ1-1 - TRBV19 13 CASISRMNTEAFF
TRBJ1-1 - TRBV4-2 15 CASSQGGLGGTEAFF
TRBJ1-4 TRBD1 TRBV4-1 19 CASRSLWGTGPLTNEKLFF
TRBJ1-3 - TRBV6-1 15 CASSEGQFNGNTIYF